A selection of T cell receptor beta chains follows, all from one sample in a study of cytomegalovirus exposure and HLA in healthy donors. TCRdb's copy holds only in-frame clones and misses some; the assay was immunoSEQ multiplex PCR. This sample has some 150,000 clones, with 80% found just once. Sequencing was carried out using PBMCs. The receptor source for this set is a man aged 25-45 years in good health and CMV-seronegative. CDR3s include the opening cysteine and the closing phenylalanine or tryptophan. D genes are given only for firm matches. Clone size is given for some rows only: seen once, a few or many times, or a class if the clone is expanded.

TRBJ2-7 | TRBV29-1 | . | once | TGCAGCGTTGGGCGGGGCTCCTACGAGCAGTACTTC | CSVGRGSYEQYF
TRBJ2-1 | TRBV9 | TRBD2 | . | TGTGCCAGCACCGTCGGGGCTAGCGGGACCTACAATGAGCAGTTCTTC | CASTVGASGTYNEQFF
TRBJ1-1 | TRBV25-1 | . | . | TGTGCCAGCACCGAAAATAGAGGGATCCACTCTGAAGCTTTCTTT | CASTENRGIHSEAFF
TRBJ1-2 | TRBV9 | . | . | TGTGCCAGCAGCACACTGACAGGAGACTATGGCTACACCTTC | CASSTLTGDYGYTF
TRBJ1-5 | TRBV28 | TRBD1 | . | TGTGCCAGCAGTTTCAGGCAGGGGGTGAGCAATCAGCCCCAGCATTTT | CASSFRQGVSNQPQHF
TRBJ2-7 | TRBV6-6 | . | . | TGTGCCAGCAGTTACTGGCTAGAAGGGGACGAGCAGTACTTC | CASSYWLEGDEQYF
TRBJ1-3 | TRBV5-1 | . | . | TGCGCCAGCAGCTTGGGCCCCTCGACAGGTCTGGGAAGAAACACCATATATTTT | CASSLGPSTGLGRNTIYF
TRBJ2-7 | TRBV9 | TRBD2 | . | TGTGCCAGCAGCGTAACTAGCGGGCCCTACGAGCAGTACTTC | CASSVTSGPYEQYF
TRBJ2-5 | TRBV13 | TRBD2 | . | TGTGCCAGCAGCTTAGAACCTAGCGGGTCAAAAGAGACCCAGTACTTC | CASSLEPSGSKETQYF
TRBJ1-2 | TRBV4-1 | . | few | TGCGCCAGCAGCCAAGGAGACACACCCTATGGCTACACCTTC | CASSQGDTPYGYTF
TRBJ1-1 | TRBV28 | . | . | TGTGCCAGCAGTGGCGAGGGATCGAACACTGAAGCTTTCTTT | CASSGEGSNTEAFF
TRBJ2-3 | TRBV6-5 | TRBD2 | . | TGTGCCAGCAGAGGACTAGCGGGTATCACAGATACGCAGTATTTT | CASRGLAGITDTQYF
TRBJ2-7 | TRBV28 | TRBD2 | . | TGTGCCAGCAGTTCGAGCGGGAGTGGTTGGGCCTACGAGCAGTACTTC | CASSSSGSGWAYEQYF
TRBJ1-3 | TRBV5-4 | . | once | TGTGCCAGCAGCTTGGCCGGGGGTTCAGGGAACACCATATATTTT | CASSLAGGSGNTIYF
TRBJ2-3 | TRBV4-3 | TRBD1 | once | TGCGCCAGCAGCCAAGGAGGGGGCCCTACAGATACGCAGTATTTT | CASSQGGGPTDTQYF
TRBJ2-2 | TRBV7-3 | TRBD2 | . | TGTGCCAGCAGCTTTAGCGGGCCTAACACCGGGGAGCTGTTTTTT | CASSFSGPNTGELFF
TRBJ2-3 | TRBV5-5 | TRBD2 | . | TGTGCCAGCAGCTTAGAAGGTAGCAGCGGGAGGGCCCGGGATACGCAGTATTTT | CASSLEGSSGRARDTQYF
TRBJ2-3 | TRBV19 | . | . | TGTGCCAGTAGTATAAAGGGGATGGATACGCAGTATTTT | CASSIKGMDTQYF
TRBJ1-2 | TRBV20-1 | . | once | TGCAGTGCCCCCCCCCTAGTTGGCTACACCTTC | CSAPPLVGYTF
TRBJ1-2 | TRBV30 | . | . | TGTGCCTGGAGTCGGGACAAGTCTGGCTACACCTTC | CAWSRDKSGYTF